This T cell receptor (beta chain) appears in the sequencing data of a study of molecular identifiers for immune sequencing clone quantification. Notes on the study in general: The sizes of highly expanded clones could be underestimated when identical TCR molecules share a barcode.

The naive CD8 libraries originated from between roughly 18,000 and 1,000,000 sorted cells and drew on 10%, 30% or 50% RNA. This clonotype was seen ten or more times. The antigen remains undetermined. The V segment lost 7 bases and the J segment 5 bases; nucleotides outside the gene matches: 13. Germline lookup yields CDR1 SQVTM and CDR2 ANQGSEA. The CDR3 has 14 amino acids. TCRdb re-called the PCR reads with MiXCR, one entry per CDR3 protein. The repertoire includes under 650,000 distinct CDR3 sequences, less than 20% of them detected once, and 0.7% to 1% sits in the top ten. The chain links TRBV29-1 to TRBJ2-5; 7 positions match TRBD1. The source material was naive CD8+ T cells from blood, with Jurkat cell RNA spiked in. Subset given: FACS-sorted CD8+CD4-CCR7+CD45RA+ naive T cells. The receptor's source is a human donor in good health. Some libraries in this study had Jurkat cell RNA spiked in. DNA for the CDR3: TGCAGCGAGATAACCGGGGACAGTTGGGAGACCCAGTACTTC. As protein: CSEITGDSWETQYF.